Each of the 29 T cell receptor beta chains below was sequenced from the same sample in a study of blood T cells in healthy people across ages. PCR was performed a second time for roughly 6 to 12 cycles using a sample-barcoded 5' primer and a J-beta primer mix. In TCRdb, the 5' RACE reads were re-called with MiXCR into one record per CDR3 protein. This sample yields 1.5 million to 2 million distinct CDR3 sequences, of which less than 50% are seen a single time; about 2.1% belongs to the top ten. Sequencing input: blood. The receptors shown here come from a woman aged 35 to 49 in good health.

The rearrangement uses TRBV18 and TRBJ2-3, with no clear D. The CDR3 contains 16 residues. The V end was cut by 0 bases, the J end by 2 bases, with 12 bases between. Germline V lookup: CDR1 KGHSH, CDR2 LQKENI. Here the CDR3 reads CASSPPNARDTDTQYF. In DNA form, the CDR3 reads TGTGCCAGCTCACCACCGAACGCCAGAGACACAGATACGCAGTATTTT.

This chain links TRBV28 with TRBJ2-4; TRBD1 might be the D (6 bases). Trimming left V 6 bases short and J 8 bases short, with 14 bases between. This CDR3 contains 13 residues. Germline V lookup: CDR1 MDHEN, CDR2 SYDVKM. The CDR3 DNA reads as TGTGCCAGCAGATTAGACAGGCCTGACATTCAGTACTTC. Its translation is CASRLDRPDIQYF.

The rearrangement uses TRBV20-1 and TRBJ2-7; D assignment may be TRBD1 or TRBD2 (7 bases each). The CDR3 runs to 15 residues. The V and J ends lost 0 bases and 4 bases respectively, with 16 bases between them. Germline-derived CDR1 and CDR2 are DFQATT and SNEGSKA (reference sequence). The CDR3 here is CSARDLSGGGYEQYF. The DNA for the CDR3 is TGCAGTGCTAGAGATCTCTCAGGGGGGGGGTACGAGCAGTACTTC.

The chain joins TRBV7-2 to TRBJ1-2; a possible D gene is TRBD1 (6 bases). This CDR3 contains 15 residues. Trimming took 2 bases from V and 2 from J, leaving 12 bases between them. The germline gives CDR1 SGHTA, CDR2 FQGNSA. The CDR3 spells CASSLYNGQNYGYTF. The DNA for the CDR3 is TGTGCCAGCAGCTTATACAACGGACAGAACTATGGCTACACCTTC.

This clonotype has a handful of counts. The CDR3 loop is CSAGGPSGVQFF. CDR3 bases: TGCAGTGCTGGGGGCCCTTCGGGGGTGCAGTTCTTC. The gene calls are TRBV20-1 and TRBJ2-1, with D perhaps TRBD1 or TRBD2 (6 bases each). Germline lookup yields CDR1 DFQATT and CDR2 SNEGSKA (reference sequence). There are 12 residues in the CDR3. Between the trimmed V and J ends, which lost 5 bases and 12 bases, there was a span of 17 bases.

A few counts support this clonotype. This chain links TRBV9 with TRBJ2-5, with 8 positions matching TRBD2. Germline V lookup: CDR1 SGDLS, CDR2 YYNGEE. Losses at the gene ends were 0 bases for V and 5 bases for J; bases not matched to a gene: 9. The CDR3 is 16 residues long. The CDR3, as DNA: TGTGCCAGCAGCGTAGCATTTGGACTAGCAGGCGAGACCCAGTACTTC. Protein: CASSVAFGLAGETQYF.

The chain combines TRBV11-2 with TRBJ2-3, with 9 bases lining up with TRBD2. The CDR3 has 17 amino acids. CDR1 SGHAT and CDR2 FQNNGV come from the germline V gene. The J segment lost 0 bases and the V segment lost 3 bases, leaving 7 bases of the junction unmatched. The CDR3 DNA is TGTGCCAGCAGCTTCCTCCTAGCGGGGCTAAGCACAGATACGCAGTATTTT. It encodes CASSFLLAGLSTDTQYF.

CDR3: CASTNNRGSEQYF. CDR3 nucleotides: TGTGCCAGCACCAACAACAGGGGGTCAGAGCAGTACTTC. The V gene is TRBV11-2, the J gene TRBJ2-7; 8 bases align to TRBD1. The ends lost 7 bases at V and 7 bases at J; junction bases unmatched: 9. Germline loops: CDR1 SGHAT, CDR2 FQNNGV. The CDR3 runs 13 residues.

The chain employs TRBV5-1 and TRBJ2-7; D uncertain. V lost 4 bases, J lost 2 bases, and 22 bases lay in between. CDR3 length: 17 residues. The germline V gene has CDR1 SGHRS and CDR2 YFSETQ. The DNA for the CDR3 is TGCGCCAGCAGCCTTGATCATTCGGGCTCAGAGGCCTACGAGCAGTACTTC. This gives the protein CASSLDHSGSEAYEQYF.

This clonotype showed up just a few times. J is TRBJ1-1 and V is TRBV28; TRBD1 might be the D (5 bases). The CDR3 length is 13 residues. Germline V gives CDR1 MDHEN, CDR2 SYDVKM. Trimming took off 7 bases at V and 4 bases at J, with 13 bases between the two ends. The CDR3 DNA sequence: TGTGCCAGCACCTTGCAGGGATCCACTGAAGCTTTCTTT. Residues: CASTLQGSTEAFF.

The rearrangement links TRBV20-1 to TRBJ1-2; the D is unclear. The CDR3 covers 13 residues. Germline CDR1 DFQATT, CDR2 SNEGSKA (reference sequence). V lost 3 bases and J 6 bases, leaving 14 bases between the germline ends. CDR3 in amino acids: CSARHLRQDGYTF. The CDR3 bases are TGCAGTGCTAGGCACCTTCGCCAGGATGGCTACACCTTC.

The chain is built from TRBV12-3 or TRBV12-4 and TRBJ1-5; D unclear. The CDR3 is made up of 17 amino acids. V lost 2 bases to trimming and J lost 0 bases, with 14 bases between them. The CDR3 here is CASSLKSSGSSNQPQHF. In DNA form, the CDR3 reads TGTGCCAGCAGTTTAAAATCTTCCGGGTCTAGCAATCAGCCCCAGCATTTT.

The CDR3 DNA reads as TGTGCCAGCAGCGTACCGGGACTCCCGCCGGATACGCAGTATTTT. It yields the protein CASSVPGLPPDTQYF. This chain links TRBV28 with TRBJ2-3; tentative D call: TRBD2 (6 bases). CDR1 is MDHEN and CDR2 is SYDVKM in the germline V gene. The CDR3 spans 15 residues. With 6 bases removed from V and 6 bases from J, the gap between germline ends came to 19 bases.

In the case of this clonotype: Just one base apart from a much larger clone, this may be a read error. The genes are TRBV7-2 and TRBJ2-1; TRBD2 agrees at 16 bases. V lost 5 bases, J lost 9 bases, and 7 bases stayed unmatched. Germline V gene lookup returns CDR1 SGHTA and CDR2 FQGNSA. This CDR3 has 16 amino acids. The CDR3 sequence: CASSPGLAGGHGEQFF. Here the CDR3 DNA reads TGTGCCAGCAGCCCGGGACTAGCGGGGGGGCATGGTGAGCAGTTCTTC.

V and J are TRBV11-2 and TRBJ2-3; 11 bases are shared with TRBD2. CDR1 and CDR2 (germline): SGHAT, FQNNGV. CDR3 size: 20 residues. V lost 4 bases and J lost 6; bases outside the gene matches: 21. Here the CDR3 reads CASSSSRITSGGEDTDTQYF. The CDR3 region has the DNA TGTGCCAGCAGCTCTTCGCGGATAACTAGCGGGGGTGAAGACACGGATACGCAGTATTTT.

This clonotype was counted only a few times. The chain has TRBV29-1 and TRBJ2-1, with D possibly being TRBD2 (7 bases). The length of the CDR3 is 13 residues. The germline V gene has CDR1 SQVTM and CDR2 ANQGSEA. V lost 6 bases, J lost 9 bases, and 18 bases lay in between. This chain's CDR3 is CSVRIGGRGEQFF. For the CDR3, the DNA is TGCAGCGTCCGAATCGGGGGGCGGGGTGAGCAGTTCTTC.

The V call is TRBV27, the J call TRBJ1-5; possibly TRBD1 for D (5 bases). Trimming took off 5 bases at V and 1 base at J, with 18 bases between the two ends. The CDR3 runs 17 residues. The germline CDR1 and CDR2 sequences are MNHEY and SMNVEV (reference sequence). The CDR3 spells CASSLTVGQGSNQPQHF. CDR3 in DNA: TGTGCCAGCAGTCTTACTGTGGGGCAGGGCAGCAATCAGCCCCAGCATTTT.

This clonotype has more than one count but fewer than ten. The V call is TRBV7-9, the J call TRBJ2-5, with 7 bases matching TRBD1. With V trimmed by 7 bases and J by 5 bases, 10 bases remained unmatched. Germline values: CDR1 SEHNR, CDR2 FQNEAQ (reference sequence). The CDR3 is made up of 14 amino acids. CDR3 loop: CASTKTGMSETQYF. CDR3 coding DNA: TGTGCCAGCACCAAGACAGGGATGTCCGAGACCCAGTACTTC.

This clonotype was seen a handful of times. The rearrangement links TRBV15 to TRBJ1-5; D is unclear. This CDR3 is built from 13 residues. Germline loops: CDR1 LNHNV, CDR2 YYDKDF (reference sequence). V was trimmed by 1 base and J by 7 bases, leaving 8 bases between them. In DNA, the CDR3 is TGTGCCACCAGCAGAGGCCAAGGACAGCCCCAGCATTTT. Translating it yields CATSRGQGQPQHF.

The rearrangement joins TRBV25-1 to TRBJ2-7; 8 nucleotides agree with TRBD1. The J call may be incorrect, as the DNA end agrees better with TRBJ2-4. Germline V gene data show CDR1 as MGHDK and CDR2 as SYGVNS. This CDR3 has 15 amino acids. DNA of the CDR3: TGTGCCAGCAGTCGCGACAGGGGTAGCGCGAACATTCAGTACTTC. Translated, it gives CASSRDRGSANIQYF.

The rearrangement links TRBV6-5 to TRBJ2-6; D is possibly TRBD2 (6 bases). In germline, CDR1 is MNHEY, CDR2 SVGAGI. This CDR3 has 16 residues. V was clipped by 6 bases and J by 2 bases, with 14 bases between them. The CDR3 here is CASRGGPGTGANVLTF. CDR3 nucleotide sequence: TGTGCCAGCAGGGGGGGACCAGGGACTGGGGCCAACGTCCTGACTTTC.

This chain connects TRBV20-1 to TRBJ2-3; D possibly corresponds to TRBD2 (7 bases). CDR3 size: 16 residues. Trimming stripped 2 bases from V and 1 base from J, with 16 bases between. Germline V CDR1 and CDR2: DFQATT, SNEGSKA (reference sequence). CDR3 loop: CSARMRGLSGTDTQYF. The CDR3, as DNA: TGCAGTGCTAGAATGCGGGGGCTATCGGGCACAGATACGCAGTATTTT.

The V gene is TRBV12-3 or TRBV12-4, the J gene TRBJ1-5, with D possibly matching TRBD1 (5 bases). The CDR3 is 14 amino acids. Trimming shortened V by 6 bases and J by 7 bases, and 16 bases separated the two germline ends. The CDR3: CASRHRSGAQPQHF. CDR3 coding DNA: TGTGCCAGCAGACACCGGTCCGGGGCCCAGCCCCAGCATTTT.

This clonotype was seen a few times. The chain combines TRBV28 with TRBJ2-7; D assignment may be TRBD1 or TRBD2 (5 bases each). The CDR3 length is 16 residues. The germline V and J ends were trimmed by 5 bases and 0 bases, with 17 bases remaining between them. Looked up from germline, CDR1 is MDHEN and CDR2 is SYDVKM. CDR3 loop: CASSPPTSGSSYEQYF. The DNA of the CDR3 is TGTGCCAGCAGTCCCCCTACTTCAGGGAGCTCCTACGAGCAGTACTTC.

A few counts support this clonotype. The chain has TRBV4-2 and TRBJ2-5; 8 positions agree with TRBD2. CDR3 length: 16 residues. V lost 0 bases, J lost 5 bases, and 8 bases stayed unmatched. Germline CDR1 reads LGHNA; CDR2 reads YNFKEQ. CDR3 residues: CASSQDGPRGGETQYF. The CDR3 bases are TGTGCCAGCAGCCAAGATGGTCCTCGCGGGGGGGAGACCCAGTACTTC.

This clonotype has at least ten counts. The chain uses TRBV5-1 and TRBJ2-3; no firm D call. In germline, CDR1 is SGHRS, CDR2 YFSETQ. The CDR3 spans 15 residues. With 0 bases removed from V and 4 bases from J, the gap between germline ends came to 12 bases. CDR3 DNA sequence: TGCGCCAGCAGCTTGGAAGGTCAGCGTGCAGATACGCAGTATTTT. It encodes CASSLEGQRADTQYF.

The J gene is TRBJ2-1, the V gene TRBV4-3; a possible D gene is TRBD2 (5 bases). V lost 1 base to trimming and J lost 5 bases, with 12 bases between them. Germline V gene sequence: CDR1 LGHNA, CDR2 YSLEER. The CDR3 is 15 amino acids. CDR3 DNA sequence: TGCGCCAGCAGCCAAGGACGGACTGGGGACAATGAGCAGTTCTTC. Protein sequence: CASSQGRTGDNEQFF.

The chain joins TRBV6-5 to TRBJ2-7; tentative D call: TRBD2 (6 bases). With 3 bases removed from V and 2 bases from J, the gap between germline ends came to 17 bases. The CDR3 loop spans 16 amino acids. CDR1 is MNHEY, CDR2 SVGAGI, per germline. The CDR3 nucleotides read TGTGCCAGCAGTTATGACGGGAGAAGAACCGCCTACGAGCAGTACTTC. This gives the protein CASSYDGRRTAYEQYF.

V gene TRBV20-1 combines with J gene TRBJ1-4; 9 nucleotides match TRBD1. Germline CDR1 and CDR2: DFQATT and SNEGSKA (reference sequence). J was trimmed by 1 base and V by 4 bases; bases with no gene match: 13. The CDR3 sequence is 18 residues long. In DNA form, the CDR3 reads TGCAGTGCTAAGCGCCTGGGGACAGGGCCCTTAACTAATGAAAAACTGTTTTTT. It translates to CSAKRLGTGPLTNEKLFF.